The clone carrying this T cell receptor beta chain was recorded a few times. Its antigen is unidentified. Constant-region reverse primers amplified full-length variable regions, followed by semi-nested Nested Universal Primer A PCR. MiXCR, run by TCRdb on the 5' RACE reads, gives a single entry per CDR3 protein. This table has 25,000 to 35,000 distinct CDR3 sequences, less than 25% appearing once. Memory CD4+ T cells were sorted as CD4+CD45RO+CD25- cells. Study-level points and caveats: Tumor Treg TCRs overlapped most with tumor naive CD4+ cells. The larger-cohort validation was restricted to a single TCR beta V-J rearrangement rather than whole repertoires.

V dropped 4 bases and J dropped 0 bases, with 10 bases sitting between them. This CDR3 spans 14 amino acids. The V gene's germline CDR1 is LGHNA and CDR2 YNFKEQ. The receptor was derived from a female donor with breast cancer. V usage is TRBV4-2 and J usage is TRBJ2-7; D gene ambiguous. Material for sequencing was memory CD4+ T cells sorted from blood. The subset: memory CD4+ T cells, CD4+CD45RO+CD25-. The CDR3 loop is CASSPTRFSYEQYF. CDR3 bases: TGTGCCAGCAGCCCAACCAGGTTCTCCTACGAGCAGTACTTC.